This paragraph covers one TCR beta chain sequence. This sample was included in a study of OX40 agonist ivuxolimab in advanced cancers. This CDR3 contains 16 residues. V lost 0 bases, J lost 5 bases, and 5 bases stayed unmatched. The germline V gene encodes CDR1 SGHRS and CDR2 YFSETQ. Assay used: immunoSEQ multiplex PCR; TCRdb lists only in-frame clones, some missing. The table has roughly 84,000 clones, roughly 80% seen once. The chain is built from TRBV5-1 and TRBJ2-5; 12 nucleotides agree with TRBD2. The receptor was isolated from an adult with an advanced solid tumor such as melanoma, head and neck, liver or kidney cancer. Sequenced here: CD4+ or CD8+ T cells sorted from blood, sampled in a trial of the OX40 agonist ivuxolimab. The CDR3 bases are TGCGCCAGCAGCTTGGCGACTAGCGGGGGCGGGGAGACCCAGTACTTC. It yields the protein CASSLATSGGGETQYF.